Many counts were recorded for the clone carrying this T cell receptor (beta chain). The data derive from a study of T cells in Graves' hyperthyroidism and ophthalmopathy. Amplified regions were TCR beta CDR3 sequences from RNA transcripts. With the HTBI primer set, the TCR CDR3 went through a first round of RT-PCR. One entry per CDR3 protein results from TCRdb running MiXCR on the multiplex PCR reads. Of over 500,000 distinct CDR3 sequences in the sample, around 15% were seen once. The CDR3 has 15 residues. Germline V gene sequence: CDR1 GTSNPN, CDR2 SVGIG (reference sequence). Trimming took off 3 bases at V and 5 bases at J, with 19 bases between the two ends.

The J gene is TRBJ2-5, the V gene TRBV30, with D perhaps given as TRBD1 or TRBD2 (5 bases each). Specimen: blood. The sequence was collected from a middle-aged woman with Graves' hyperthyroidism. This chain's CDR3 is CAWRRWGAGFETQYF. CDR3 DNA sequence: TGTGCCTGGAGAAGGTGGGGCGCGGGTTTTGAGACCCAGTACTTC.